A single TCR beta chain is shown here with its context. TCRdb re-analysed the reads in MiXCR, keeping a single row per CDR3 protein. The table has 80,000 to 100,000 distinct CDR3 sequences, 25% to 40% seen once. This sample was included in a study of type 1 regulatory T cells. Study overall: This in vitro CD4 product, T-allo10, is enriched for Tr1 cells and alloantigen-specific.

This CDR3 has 13 residues. Losses at the gene ends were 6 bases for V and 3 bases for J; bases not matched to a gene: 2. In germline, CDR1 is DFQATT, CDR2 SNEGSKA (reference sequence). This TCR was recovered from a human donor in good health. V and J are TRBV20-1 and TRBJ2-5; 12 positions agree with TRBD2. Specimen: CD4+ T cells, either the whole sample or a sorted fraction (not recorded which). CDR3 residues: CSAWTSGKETQYF. In DNA form, the CDR3 reads TGCAGTGCGTGGACTAGCGGGAAAGAGACCCAGTACTTC.